This record covers a single TCR beta chain. Antigen specificity is unknown. The entry originates in a study of T-cell memory formation after mild COVID-19. Points from the study as a whole: CD4+ contracting clones were found mainly in CM and EM, and CD8+ ones in EMRA.

TCRdb reprocessed the 5' RACE reads with MiXCR, giving one entry per CDR3 protein. The sample shows about 620,000 distinct CDR3 sequences, approximately 19% of them seen only once. The CDR3 covers 16 residues. V was pared by 3 bases and J by 5 bases, with 22 bases between. Germline CDR1 reads DFQATT; CDR2 reads SNEGSKA (reference sequence). The source of this sequence is an adult woman who had mild COVID-19 (a few samples of this study predate the infection). Cell type and time point are not known. The sample taken for sequencing was PBMCs or a T cell subset sorted from them (not recorded which). The chain employs TRBV20-1 and TRBJ2-5, with D maybe TRBD1 (5 bases). CDR3 sequence: CSARAVARGSHETQYF. DNA for the CDR3: TGCAGTGCTAGGGCCGTGGCTAGGGGATCCCATGAGACCCAGTACTTC.